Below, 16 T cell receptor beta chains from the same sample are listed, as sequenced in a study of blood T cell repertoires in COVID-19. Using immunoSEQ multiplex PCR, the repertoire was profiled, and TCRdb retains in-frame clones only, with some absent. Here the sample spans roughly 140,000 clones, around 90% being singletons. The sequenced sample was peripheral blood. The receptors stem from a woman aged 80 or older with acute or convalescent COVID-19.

The CDR3 region is CASSFLQGEAFF. As DNA, the CDR3 is TGTGCCAGCAGTTTTCTACAGGGTGAAGCTTTCTTT. The gene calls are TRBV12-3 or TRBV12-4 and TRBJ1-1, with D maybe TRBD1 (6 bases). There are 12 residues in the CDR3. Trimming pared 3 bases from V and 7 bases from J, leaving 9 bases between.

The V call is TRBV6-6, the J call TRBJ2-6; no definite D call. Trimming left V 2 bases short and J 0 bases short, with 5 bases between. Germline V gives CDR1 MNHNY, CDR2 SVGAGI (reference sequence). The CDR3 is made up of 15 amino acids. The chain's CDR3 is CASSYTSSGANVLTF. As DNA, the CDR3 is TGTGCCAGCAGTTACACCAGCTCTGGGGCCAACGTCCTGACTTTC.

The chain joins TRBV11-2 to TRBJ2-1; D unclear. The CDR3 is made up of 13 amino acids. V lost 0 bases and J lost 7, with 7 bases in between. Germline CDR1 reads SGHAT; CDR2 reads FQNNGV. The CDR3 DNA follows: TGTGCCAGCAGCTTAGATCTCGTAAATGAGCAGTTCTTC. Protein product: CASSLDLVNEQFF.

The CDR3 spells CASSYTGYYGYTF. In DNA form, the CDR3 reads TGTGCCAGCAGTTATACAGGTTACTATGGCTACACCTTC. The rearrangement joins TRBV12-3 or TRBV12-4 to TRBJ1-2; possible D gene TRBD1, 5 bases. V shed 4 bases and J shed 3 bases, with 9 bases lying between them. CDR3 length equals 13 residues.

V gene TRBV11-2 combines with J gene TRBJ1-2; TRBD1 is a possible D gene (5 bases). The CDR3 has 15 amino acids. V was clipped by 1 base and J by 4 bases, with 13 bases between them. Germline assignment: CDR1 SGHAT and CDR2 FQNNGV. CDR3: CASSLARGSGYGYTF. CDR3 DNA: TGTGCCAGCAGCTTAGCGCGGGGGTCGGGCTATGGCTACACCTTC. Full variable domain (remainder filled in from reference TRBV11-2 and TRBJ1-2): EAGVAQSPRYKIIEKRQSVAFWCNPISGHATLYWYQQILGQGPKLLIQFQNNGVVDDSQLPKDRFSAERLKGVDSTLKIQPAKLEDSAVYLCASSLARGSGYGYTFGSGTRLTVV.

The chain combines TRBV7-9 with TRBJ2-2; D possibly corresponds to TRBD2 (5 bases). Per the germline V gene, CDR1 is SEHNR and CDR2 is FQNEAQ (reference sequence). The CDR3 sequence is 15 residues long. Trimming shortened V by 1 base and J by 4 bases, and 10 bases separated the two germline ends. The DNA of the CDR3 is TGTGCCAGCAGCTTAGGGGGAGCAAGCACCGGGGAGCTGTTTTTT. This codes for CASSLGGASTGELFF.

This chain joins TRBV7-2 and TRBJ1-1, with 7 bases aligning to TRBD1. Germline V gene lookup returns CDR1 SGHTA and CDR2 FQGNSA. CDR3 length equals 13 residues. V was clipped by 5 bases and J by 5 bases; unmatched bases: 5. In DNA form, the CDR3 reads TGTGCCAGCAGCCTAGACAGGGAGACTGAAGCTTTCTTT. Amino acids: CASSLDRETEAFF.

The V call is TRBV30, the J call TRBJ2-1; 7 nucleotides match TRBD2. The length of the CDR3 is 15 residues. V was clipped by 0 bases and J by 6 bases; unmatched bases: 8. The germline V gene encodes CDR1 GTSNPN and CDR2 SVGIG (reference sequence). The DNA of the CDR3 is TGTGCCTGGAGTGTTCAAGCGGGGTATGGCAATGAGCAGTTCTTC. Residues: CAWSVQAGYGNEQFF.

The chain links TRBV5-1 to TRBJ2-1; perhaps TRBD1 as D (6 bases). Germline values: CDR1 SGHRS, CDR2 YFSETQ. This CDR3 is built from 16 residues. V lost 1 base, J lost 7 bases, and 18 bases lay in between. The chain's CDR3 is CASSLRNRVRGNEQFF. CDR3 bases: TGCGCCAGCAGCTTGAGAAACAGGGTTAGAGGGAATGAGCAGTTCTTC.

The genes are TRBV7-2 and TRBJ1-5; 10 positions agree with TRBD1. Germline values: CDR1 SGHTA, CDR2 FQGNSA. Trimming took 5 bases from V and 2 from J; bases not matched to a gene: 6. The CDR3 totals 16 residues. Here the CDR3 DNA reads TGTGCCAGCAGCAAACAGACAGGGGGCGGCAATCAGCCCCAGCATTTT. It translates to CASSKQTGGGNQPQHF.

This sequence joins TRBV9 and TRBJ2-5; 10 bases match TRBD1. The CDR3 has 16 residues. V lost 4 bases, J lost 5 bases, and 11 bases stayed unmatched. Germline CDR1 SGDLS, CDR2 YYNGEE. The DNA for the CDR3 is TGTGCCAGCAGCCGCCGGGACAGGGGAGGTTTCGAGACCCAGTACTTC. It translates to CASSRRDRGGFETQYF.

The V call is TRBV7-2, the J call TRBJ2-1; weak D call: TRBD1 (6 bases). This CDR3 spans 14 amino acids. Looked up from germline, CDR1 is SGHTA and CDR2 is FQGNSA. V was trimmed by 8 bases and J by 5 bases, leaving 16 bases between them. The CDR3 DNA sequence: TGTGCCAGCCACAGGGACGTAGCTAACAATGAGCAGTTCTTC. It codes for CASHRDVANNEQFF.

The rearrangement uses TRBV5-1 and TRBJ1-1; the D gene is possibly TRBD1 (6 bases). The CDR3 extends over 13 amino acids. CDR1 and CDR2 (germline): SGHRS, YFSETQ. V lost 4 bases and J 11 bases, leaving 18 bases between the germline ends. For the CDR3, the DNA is TGCGCCAGCAGCAGCACAGTAGGGGGTTGGGCTTTCTTT. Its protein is CASSSTVGGWAFF.

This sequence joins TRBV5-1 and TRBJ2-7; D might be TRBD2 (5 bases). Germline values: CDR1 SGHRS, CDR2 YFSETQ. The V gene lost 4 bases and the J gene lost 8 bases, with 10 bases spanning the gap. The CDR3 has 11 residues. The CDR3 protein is CASSVTGKQYF. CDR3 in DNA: TGCGCCAGCAGCGTGACGGGGAAGCAGTACTTC.

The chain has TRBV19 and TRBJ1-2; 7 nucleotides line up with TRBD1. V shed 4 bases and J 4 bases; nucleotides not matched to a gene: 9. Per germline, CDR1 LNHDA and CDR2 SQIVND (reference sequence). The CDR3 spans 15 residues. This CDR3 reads CASSTLTDRLYGYTF. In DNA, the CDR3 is TGTGCCAGTAGTACACTAACGGACAGGCTCTATGGCTACACCTTC. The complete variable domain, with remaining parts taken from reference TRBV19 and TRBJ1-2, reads DGGITQSPKYLFRKEGQNVTLSCEQNLNHDAMYWYRQDPGQGLRLIYYSQIVNDFQKGDIAEGYSVSREKKESFPLTVTSAQKNPTAFYLCASSTLTDRLYGYTFGSGTRLTVV.

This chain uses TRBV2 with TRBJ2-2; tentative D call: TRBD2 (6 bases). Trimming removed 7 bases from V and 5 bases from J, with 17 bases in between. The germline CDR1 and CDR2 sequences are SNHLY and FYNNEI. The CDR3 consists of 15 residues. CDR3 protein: CASTIGAGPTGELFF. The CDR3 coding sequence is TGTGCCAGCACCATTGGGGCGGGGCCGACCGGGGAGCTGTTTTTT.